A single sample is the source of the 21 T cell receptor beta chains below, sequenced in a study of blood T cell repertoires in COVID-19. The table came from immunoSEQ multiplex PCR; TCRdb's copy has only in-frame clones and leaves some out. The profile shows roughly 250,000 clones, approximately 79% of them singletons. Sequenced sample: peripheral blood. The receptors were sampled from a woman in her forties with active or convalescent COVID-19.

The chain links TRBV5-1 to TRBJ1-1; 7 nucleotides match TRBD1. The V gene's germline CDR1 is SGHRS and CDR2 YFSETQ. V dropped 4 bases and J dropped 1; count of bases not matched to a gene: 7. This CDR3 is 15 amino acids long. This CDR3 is CASSHDRQGNTEAFF. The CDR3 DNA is TGCGCCAGCAGCCACGATCGACAGGGGAACACTGAAGCTTTCTTT.

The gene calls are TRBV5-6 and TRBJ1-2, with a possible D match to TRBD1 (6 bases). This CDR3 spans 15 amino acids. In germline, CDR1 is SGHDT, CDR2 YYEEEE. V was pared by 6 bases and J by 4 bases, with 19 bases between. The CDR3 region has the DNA TGTGCCAGCAACCTAAACGGGAGGGGGGTCTATGGCTACACCTTC. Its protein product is CASNLNGRGVYGYTF.

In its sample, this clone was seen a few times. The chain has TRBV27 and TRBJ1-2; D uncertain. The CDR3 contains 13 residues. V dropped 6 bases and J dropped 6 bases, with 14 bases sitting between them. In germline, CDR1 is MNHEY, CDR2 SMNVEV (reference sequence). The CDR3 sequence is CASRLSPGNGYTF. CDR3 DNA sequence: TGTGCCAGCAGACTTTCCCCGGGAAATGGCTACACCTTC.

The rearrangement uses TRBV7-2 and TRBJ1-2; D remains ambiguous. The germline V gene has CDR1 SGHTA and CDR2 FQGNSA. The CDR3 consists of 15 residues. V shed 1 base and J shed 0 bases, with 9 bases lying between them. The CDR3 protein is CASSLDIGANYGYTF. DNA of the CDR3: TGTGCCAGCAGCTTAGATATCGGAGCTAACTATGGCTACACCTTC.

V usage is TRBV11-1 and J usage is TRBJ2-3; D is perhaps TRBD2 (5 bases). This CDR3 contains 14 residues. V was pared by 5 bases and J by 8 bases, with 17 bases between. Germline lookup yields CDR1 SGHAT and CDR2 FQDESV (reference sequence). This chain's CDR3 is CASSPLEGALTQYF. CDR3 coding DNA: TGTGCCAGCAGCCCCTTAGAGGGCGCCCTTACGCAGTATTTT.

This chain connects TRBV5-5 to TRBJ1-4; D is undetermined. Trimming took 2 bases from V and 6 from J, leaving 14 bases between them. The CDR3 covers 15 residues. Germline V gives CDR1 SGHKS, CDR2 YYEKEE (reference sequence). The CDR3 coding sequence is TGTGCCAGCAGCTTAATAGGAGAATCGTATGAAAAACTGTTTTTT. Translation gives CASSLIGESYEKLFF. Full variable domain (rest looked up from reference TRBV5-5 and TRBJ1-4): DAGVTQSPTHLIKTRGQQVTLRCSPISGHKSVSWYQQVLGQGPQFIFQYYEKEERGRGNFPDRFSARQFPNYSSELNVNALLLGDSALYLCASSLIGESYEKLFFGSGTQLSVL.

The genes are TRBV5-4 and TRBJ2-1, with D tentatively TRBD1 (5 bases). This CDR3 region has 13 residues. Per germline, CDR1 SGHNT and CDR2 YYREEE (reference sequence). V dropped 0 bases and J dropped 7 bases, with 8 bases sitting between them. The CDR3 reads CASSLAGSNEQFF. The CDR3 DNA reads TGTGCCAGCAGCTTGGCAGGGTCGAATGAGCAGTTCTTC.

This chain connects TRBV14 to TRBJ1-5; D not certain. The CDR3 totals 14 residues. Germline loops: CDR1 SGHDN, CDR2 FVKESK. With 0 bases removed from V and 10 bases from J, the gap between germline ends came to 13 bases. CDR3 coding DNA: TGTGCCAGCAGCCAAGATAAGACTCGCTCCCCCCAGCATTTT. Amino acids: CASSQDKTRSPQHF.

Here the CDR3 reads CASSVVSGGASGELFF. The CDR3 bases are TGTGCCAGCAGCGTAGTGAGCGGGGGGGCCTCCGGGGAGCTGTTTTTT. This chain connects TRBV9 to TRBJ2-2, with 10 bases lining up with TRBD2. Germline V lookup: CDR1 SGDLS, CDR2 YYNGEE. The J segment lost 6 bases and the V segment lost 0 bases, leaving 5 bases of the junction unmatched. This CDR3 is built from 16 residues. Full variable domain (rest looked up from reference TRBV9 and TRBJ2-2): DSGVTQTPKHLITATGQRVTLRCSPRSGDLSVYWYQQSLDQGLQFLIQYYNGEERAKGNILERFSAQQFPDLHSELNLSSLELGDSALYFCASSVVSGGASGELFFGEGSRLTVL.

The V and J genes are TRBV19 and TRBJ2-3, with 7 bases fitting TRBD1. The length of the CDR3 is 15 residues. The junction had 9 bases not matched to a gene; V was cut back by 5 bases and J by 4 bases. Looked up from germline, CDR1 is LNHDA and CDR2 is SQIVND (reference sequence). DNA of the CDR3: TGTGCCAGTAGTGTTCGGACAGGTCGTCCAGATACGCAGTATTTT. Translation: CASSVRTGRPDTQYF.

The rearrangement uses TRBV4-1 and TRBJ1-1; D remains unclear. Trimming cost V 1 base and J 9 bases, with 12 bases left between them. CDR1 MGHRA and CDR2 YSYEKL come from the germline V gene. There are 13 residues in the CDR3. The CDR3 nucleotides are TGCGCCAGCAGCCAAGGGACTCGACCACAAGCTTTCTTT. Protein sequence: CASSQGTRPQAFF.

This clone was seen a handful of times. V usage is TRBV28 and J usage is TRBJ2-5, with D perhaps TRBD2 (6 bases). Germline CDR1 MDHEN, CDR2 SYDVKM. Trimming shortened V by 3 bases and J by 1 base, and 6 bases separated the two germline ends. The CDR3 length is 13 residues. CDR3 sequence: CASSLTSQETQYF. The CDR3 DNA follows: TGTGCCAGCAGTTTGACTAGCCAAGAGACCCAGTACTTC.

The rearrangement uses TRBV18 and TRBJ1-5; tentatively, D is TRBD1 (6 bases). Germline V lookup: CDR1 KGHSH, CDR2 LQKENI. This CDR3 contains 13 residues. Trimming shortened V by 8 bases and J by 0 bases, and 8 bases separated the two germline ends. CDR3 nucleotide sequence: TGTGCCAGCGGACAGTATAGCAATCAGCCCCAGCATTTT. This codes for CASGQYSNQPQHF.

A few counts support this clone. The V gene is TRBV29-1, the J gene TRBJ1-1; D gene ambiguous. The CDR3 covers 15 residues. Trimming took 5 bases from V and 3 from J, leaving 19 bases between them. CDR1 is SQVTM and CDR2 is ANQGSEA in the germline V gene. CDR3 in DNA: TGCAGCGTTCCTGAGGGAAAGGGCCTATACACTGAAGCTTTCTTT. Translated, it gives CSVPEGKGLYTEAFF.

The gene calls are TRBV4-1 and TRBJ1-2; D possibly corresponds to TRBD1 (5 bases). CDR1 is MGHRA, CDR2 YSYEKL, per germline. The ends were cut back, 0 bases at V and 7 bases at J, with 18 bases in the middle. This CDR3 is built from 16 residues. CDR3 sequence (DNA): TGCGCCAGCAGCCAAGATCGTGGCAGGGAACAACCTGGCTACACCTTC. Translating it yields CASSQDRGREQPGYTF.

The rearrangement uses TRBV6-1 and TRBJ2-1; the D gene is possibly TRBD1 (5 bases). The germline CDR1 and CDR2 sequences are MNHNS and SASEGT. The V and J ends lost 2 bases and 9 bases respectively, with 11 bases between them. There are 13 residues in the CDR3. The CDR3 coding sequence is TGTGCCAGCAGTGAACAGGGAATGGGTGAGCAGTTCTTC. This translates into CASSEQGMGEQFF.

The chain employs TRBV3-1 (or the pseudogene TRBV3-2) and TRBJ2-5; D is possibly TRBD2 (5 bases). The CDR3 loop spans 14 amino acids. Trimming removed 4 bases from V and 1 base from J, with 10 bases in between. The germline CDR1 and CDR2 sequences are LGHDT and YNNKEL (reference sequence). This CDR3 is CASSPLGSQETQYF. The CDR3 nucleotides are TGTGCCAGCAGCCCACTGGGGAGCCAAGAGACCCAGTACTTC.

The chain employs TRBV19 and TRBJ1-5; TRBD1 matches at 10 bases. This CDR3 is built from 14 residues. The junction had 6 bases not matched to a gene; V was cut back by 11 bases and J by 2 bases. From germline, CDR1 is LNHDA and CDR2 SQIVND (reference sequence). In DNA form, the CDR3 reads TGTGCCGTAGGGGGGACAGGGGGCAATCAGCCCCAGCATTTT. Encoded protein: CAVGGTGGNQPQHF.

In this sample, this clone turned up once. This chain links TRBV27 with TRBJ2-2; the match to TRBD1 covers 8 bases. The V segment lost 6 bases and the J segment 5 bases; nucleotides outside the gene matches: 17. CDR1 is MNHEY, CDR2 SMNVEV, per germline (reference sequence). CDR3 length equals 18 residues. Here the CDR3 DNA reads TGTGCCAGCAGGACCTCGGCGGGACAGGCTTACCTAACCGGGGAGCTGTTTTTT. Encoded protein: CASRTSAGQAYLTGELFF.

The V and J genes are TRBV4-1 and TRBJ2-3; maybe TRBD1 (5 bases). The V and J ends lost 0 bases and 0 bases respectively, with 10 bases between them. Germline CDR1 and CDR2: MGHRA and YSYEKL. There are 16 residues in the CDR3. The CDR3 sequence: CASSQESRASTDTQYF. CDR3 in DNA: TGCGCCAGCAGCCAAGAATCCAGGGCTAGCACAGATACGCAGTATTTT.

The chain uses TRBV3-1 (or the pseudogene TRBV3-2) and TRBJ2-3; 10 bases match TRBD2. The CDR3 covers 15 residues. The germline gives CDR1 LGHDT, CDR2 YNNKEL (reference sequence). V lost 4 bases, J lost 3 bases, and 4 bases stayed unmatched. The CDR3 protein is CASSLSGGSTDTQYF. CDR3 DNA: TGTGCCAGCAGCCTTAGCGGGGGGTCAACAGATACGCAGTATTTT.